This T cell receptor beta chain was retrieved from a study of beta chain features in type 1 diabetes. Study background: Patients looked much like healthy donors when it came to age, gender and cell yields. Study conclusions and caveats: Amplification by PCR could prefer shorter templates, with the same effect in patients and controls.

cDNA synthesis used the whole RNA isolate, giving expressed TCRB sequences. Only in-frame clones appear in the TCRdb table, and some are missing; sequencing was by immunoSEQ multiplex PCR. The repertoire has 900,000 or so clones, roughly 16% of them found once; the top ten carry 0.023%. In the case of this clone: Its cognate antigen is unknown.

This sequence originates from a woman between 18 and 29 years old in good health. What was sequenced was naive CD4+ T cells from blood.

As DNA, the CDR3 is TGTGCCATCAGTGAGGTTAGCGGCACCGAGCAGTTCTTC. This gives the protein CAISEVSGTEQFF. This chain connects TRBV10-3 to TRBJ2-1; a weak D match, TRBD2 (6 bases). This CDR3 has 13 residues. The germline V gene encodes CDR1 ENHRY and CDR2 SYGVKD. Trimming cost V 2 bases and J 10 bases, with 12 bases left between them.